The subject of this entry is one T cell receptor (beta chain). Its antigen remains unknown. TCRdb itself ran the 5' RACE reads through MiXCR, one entry per CDR3 protein. The data hold approximately 260,000 distinct CDR3 sequences, with roughly 13% observed a single time. The CDR3 length is 12 residues. Germline CDR1 reads DFQATT; CDR2 reads SNEGSKA (reference sequence). Deletions cut 6 bases from V and 1 base from J, with 9 bases between. The record originates from a study of identical twins. Study observations and caveats: Insertions were fewer in abundant cord blood beta clonotypes, whereas memory repertoires showed none of this pattern.

The chain couples TRBV20-1 to TRBJ1-2, with a possible D match to TRBD1 (6 bases). This sequence originates from a woman younger than 30 in good health. The material sequenced was memory (CD45RO+) T cells sorted from blood. CDR3 amino acids: CSARGNNYGYTF. CDR3 in DNA: TGCAGTGCAAGGGGGAATAACTATGGCTACACCTTC.